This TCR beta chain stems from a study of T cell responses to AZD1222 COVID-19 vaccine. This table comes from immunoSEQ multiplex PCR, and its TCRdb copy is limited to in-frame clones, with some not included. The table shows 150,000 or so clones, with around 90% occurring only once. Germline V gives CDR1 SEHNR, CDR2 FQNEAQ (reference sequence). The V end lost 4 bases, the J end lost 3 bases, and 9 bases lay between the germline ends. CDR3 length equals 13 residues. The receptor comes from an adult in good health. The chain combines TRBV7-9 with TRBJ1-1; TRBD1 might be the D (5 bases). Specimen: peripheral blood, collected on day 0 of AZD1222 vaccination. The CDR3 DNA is TGTGCCAGCAGCTCACAGGAACACACTGAAGCTTTCTTT. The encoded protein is CASSSQEHTEAFF.